These 30 T cell receptor beta chains were all obtained from the same sample, sequenced in a study of T cells in women clearing cervical HPV infection. Produced via immunoSEQ multiplex PCR; TCRdb's table is partial and in-frame only. Its table records under 35,000 clones. Sequenced sample: blood buffy coat. The receptor source for this set is a woman between 18 and 75 years old with a cervical HPV16 infection that either progressed to CIN3+ or cleared (not recorded which).

For this clone: The read ends 3 residues shy of where the CDR3 ends; the end is completed using the germline J gene. V gene TRBV5-1 combines with J gene TRBJ2-6; 7 nucleotides match TRBD2. The V segment lost 7 bases and the J segment 2 bases; nucleotides outside the gene matches: 3. The CDR3 consists of 14 residues. Germline V lookup: CDR1 SGHRS, CDR2 YFSETQ. CDR3 sequence: CASGGDPGANVLTF. The CDR3 bases that were read are TGCGCCAGCGGGGGGGATCCTGGGGCCAACGTC.

Comments on this clone: The missing CDR3 end, 3 residues past where the read stops, is filled in from the germline J gene. This rearrangement joins TRBV5-1 to TRBJ2-2, with a tentative D call TRBD2 (6 bases). The length of the CDR3 is 15 residues. Germline-derived CDR1 and CDR2 are SGHRS and YFSETQ. V was shortened by 5 bases and J by 6 bases, with 17 bases between the two germline ends. Incomplete CDR3 DNA: TGCGCCAGCAGGCCCCCGTCTAGCGCGGCCGGGGAG. It translates to CASRPPSSAAGE. Given in full, the CDR3 is CASRPPSSAAGELFF.

As regards this clone: A read error may account for a junction end that differs from germline. The sequence runs out 3 residues before the end of the CDR3; the remainder is reconstructed from the germline J gene. The genes are TRBV4-2 and TRBJ1-2, with D possibly TRBD1 on 6 matching bases. This CDR3 has 16 amino acids. CDR1 is LGHNA and CDR2 is YNFKEQ in the germline V gene. CDR3 loop: CASSQDVETGLYGYTF. The sequenced part of the CDR3 DNA is TGCGCCAGCAGCCAAGATGTGGAGACAGGCCTCTATGGC.

Comments on this clone: The read finishes 3 residues shy of the CDR3 end, and the germline J gene is used to complete it. The rearrangement links TRBV5-1 to TRBJ1-1, with 9 bases aligning to TRBD1. Germline V CDR1 and CDR2: SGHRS, YFSETQ. The CDR3 is 12 residues long. Partial CDR3 DNA: TGCGCCAGCAGCTTGGACAGGGGGCTA. Its translation is CASSLDRGL. The whole CDR3 protein reads CASSLDRGLAFF.

CDR3 DNA, as far as it was read: TGCAGTGCTAGAGAAAAGGGGGTCAGGGGAGAGACC. This sequence encodes CSAREKGVRGET. The whole CDR3 protein reads CSAREKGVRGETQYF. The chain uses TRBV20-1 and TRBJ2-5, with D perhaps TRBD1 (6 bases). The read halts 3 residues ahead of the CDR3 end, with the missing end drawn from the germline J gene. V was trimmed by 0 bases and J by 4 bases, leaving 15 bases between them. There are 15 residues in the CDR3. Per germline, CDR1 DFQATT and CDR2 SNEGSKA (reference sequence).

Worth noting for this clone: The sequence runs out 3 residues before the end of the CDR3; the remainder is reconstructed from the germline J gene. V is TRBV6-1 and J is TRBJ2-1; the D is unclear. V shed 1 base and J shed 5 bases, with 6 bases lying between them. CDR3 length: 13 amino acids. Germline lookup yields CDR1 MNHNS and CDR2 SASEGT. CDR3 DNA (partial): TGTGCCAGCAGTGAAGGCGAAAACAATGAG. This sequence encodes CASSEGENNE. The complete CDR3 reads CASSEGENNEQFF.

Remarks on this clone: The CDR3 goes on 3 residues after the read ends, and that part is filled in from the germline J gene. This chain joins TRBV20-1 and TRBJ2-3; TRBD1 matches at 8 bases. Germline assignment: CDR1 DFQATT and CDR2 SNEGSKA (reference sequence). The V segment lost 1 base and the J segment 4 bases; nucleotides outside the gene matches: 1. The CDR3 totals 13 residues. The CDR3 sequence: CSARGQGPDTQYF. The CDR3 bases that were read are TGCAGTGCTAGAGGACAGGGGCCAGATACG.

A word on this clone: The read ends 3 residues before the CDR3 terminus; that terminus is restored from the germline J gene. This chain links TRBV5-1 with TRBJ1-4, with D possibly matching TRBD1 (5 bases). CDR1 is SGHRS and CDR2 is YFSETQ in the germline V gene. V lost 4 bases to trimming and J lost 5 bases, with 15 bases between them. This CDR3 has 15 residues. This CDR3 reads CASSTEGRENEKLFF. The DNA read from the CDR3 is TGCGCCAGCAGCACCGAAGGCAGGGAGAATGAAAAA.

CDR3 loop: CSPTGGGDTQYF. CDR3 DNA, as far as it was read: TGCAGTCCCACCGGGGGTGGAGATACG. The chain combines TRBV20-1 with TRBJ2-3, with D tentatively TRBD2 (6 bases). Coverage ceases 3 residues before the CDR3 finishes, and the germline J gene fills in the end. The germline V and J ends were trimmed by 8 bases and 5 bases, with 14 bases remaining between them. The CDR3 consists of 12 residues. Per germline, CDR1 DFQATT and CDR2 SNEGSKA (reference sequence).

With regard to this clone: Coverage ceases 3 residues before the CDR3 finishes, and the germline J gene fills in the end. The chain links TRBV2 to TRBJ1-1; no clear D. Trimming stripped 4 bases from V and 3 bases from J, with 9 bases between. The CDR3 is made up of 13 amino acids. Germline CDR1 and CDR2: SNHLY and FYNNEI. Partial CDR3 DNA: TGTGCCAGCAGTGGAGGTCTAGACACTGAA. Protein product: CASSGGLDTE. The entire CDR3 reads CASSGGLDTEAFF. The entire variable domain, with the rest obtained from reference TRBV2 and TRBJ1-1, is as follows: EPEVTQTPSHQVTQMGQEVILRCVPISNHLYFYWYRQILGQKVEFLVSFYNNEISEKSEIFDDQFSVERPDGSNFTLKIRSTKLEDSAMYFCASSGGLDTEAFFGQGTRLTVV.

Worth noting for this clone: The CDR3 extends 3 residues past the end of the read, so its final part is completed from the germline J gene. V is TRBV7-6 and J is TRBJ2-3; the D gene is possibly TRBD1 (5 bases). Germline V gives CDR1 SGHVS, CDR2 FNYEAQ. The CDR3 consists of 15 residues. V was trimmed by 2 bases and J by 2 bases, leaving 11 bases between them. Incomplete CDR3 DNA: TGTGCCAGCAGCTTAAATACAGGTTACACAGATACG. It encodes CASSLNTGYTDT. The whole CDR3 region reads CASSLNTGYTDTQYF.

On this clone: The missing CDR3 end, 3 residues past where the read stops, is filled in from the germline J gene. The V and J genes are TRBV28 and TRBJ1-1; D might be TRBD1 (6 bases). Germline CDR1 and CDR2: MDHEN and SYDVKM. This CDR3 has 14 amino acids. CDR3 residues: CASSRLGRDTKAFF. The covered CDR3 bases are TGTGCCAGCAGCCGCCTTGGCCGGGACACAAAA.

On this clone: Read data end 3 residues before the CDR3 end; the end is taken from the germline J gene. The chain is built from TRBV7-3 and TRBJ2-5; 8 bases align to TRBD2. This CDR3 spans 15 amino acids. With 0 bases clipped from V and 6 bases from J, the junction kept 6 bases outside the gene matches. Per the germline V gene, CDR1 is SGHTA and CDR2 is FQGTGA. CDR3 sequence reads: CASSLTGERGQTQYF. The covered CDR3 bases are TGTGCCAGCAGCTTAACCGGCGAGCGGGGGCAGACC.

Comments on this clone: Read coverage stops 3 residues before the CDR3 terminus; the germline J gene supplies the remainder. J is TRBJ1-6 and V is TRBV20-1, with D unclear. This CDR3 region has 20 residues. Germline V gives CDR1 DFQATT, CDR2 SNEGSKA (reference sequence). Trimming removed 0 bases at V and 1 base at J, with 22 bases between. CDR3 loop: CSARDSNSQDSGSYNSPLHF. The part of the CDR3 DNA that was read is TGCAGTGCTAGAGATAGTAACAGCCAAGATAGCGGTTCCTATAATTCACCC.

CDR3: CASSPDSSGANVLTF. Incomplete CDR3 DNA: TGTGCCAGCAGCCCAGACAGTTCTGGGGCCAACGTC. The genes are TRBV5-4 and TRBJ2-6, with D possibly TRBD1 on 5 matching bases. The sequenced fragment ends 3 residues before the CDR3 boundary, so the rest is inferred from the germline J gene. V was clipped by 4 bases and J by 1 base, with 9 bases between them. This CDR3 is built from 15 residues. The germline CDR1 and CDR2 sequences are SGHNT and YYREEE (reference sequence).

Turning to this clone: Coverage ceases 3 residues before the CDR3 finishes, and the germline J gene fills in the end. The V gene is TRBV7-6, the J gene TRBJ2-2, with no clear D. This CDR3 has 16 residues. V gave up 1 base and J gave up 3 bases, with 12 bases separating them. CDR1 and CDR2 (germline): SGHVS, FNYEAQ. CDR3 in amino acids: CASSLGVAEYTGELFF. Partial CDR3 DNA: TGTGCCAGCAGCTTAGGAGTGGCGGAGTACACCGGGGAG. The full variable domain, in which reference TRBV7-6 and TRBJ2-2 provide the parts outside the CDR3, is GAGVSQSPRYKVTKRGQDVALRCDPISGHVSLYWYRQALGQGPEFLTYFNYEAQQDKSGLPNDRFSAERPEGSISTLTIQRTEQRDSAMYRCASSLGVAEYTGELFFGEGSRLTVL.

Comment on this clone: The CDR3 end is not reached by the read, which stops 3 residues before it; the germline J gene fills it in. The chain has TRBV28 and TRBJ2-3, with TRBD1 identical over 7 bases. The V segment lost 3 bases and the J segment 6 bases; nucleotides outside the gene matches: 9. Germline assignment: CDR1 MDHEN and CDR2 SYDVKM. CDR3 length equals 15 residues. The CDR3 reads CASSFWTGKEDTQYF. CDR3 DNA, as far as it was read: TGTGCCAGCAGTTTCTGGACAGGTAAAGAGGATACG.

As to this clone: The read ends 3 residues early relative to the CDR3; the germline J gene fills the gap. This chain connects TRBV11-2 to TRBJ2-2; 9 nucleotides line up with TRBD1. The CDR3 runs 14 residues. Trimming removed 4 bases from V and 4 bases from J; junction bases left unmatched: 1. Germline loops: CDR1 SGHAT, CDR2 FQNNGV. The CDR3: CASSSTGGTGELFF. CDR3 bases read: TGTGCCAGCAGCTCGACAGGGGGCACCGGGGAG. Looking up the rest from reference TRBV11-2 and TRBJ2-2 gives the full variable domain: EAGVAQSPRYKIIEKRQSVAFWCNPISGHATLYWYQQILGQGPKLLIQFQNNGVVDDSQLPKDRFSAERLKGVDSTLKIQPAKLEDSAVYLCASSSTGGTGELFFGEGSRLTVL.

Turning to this clone: The CDR3 is cut off 3 residues early in the read; its end comes from the germline J gene. The gene calls are TRBV5-6 and TRBJ2-5; TRBD1 aligns across 10 bases. The CDR3 length is 15 residues. With 3 bases clipped from V and 1 base from J, the junction kept 3 bases outside the gene matches. From germline, CDR1 is SGHDT and CDR2 YYEEEE. The sequenced part of the CDR3 DNA is TGTGCCAGCAGCTCCCGGGACAGGGGCCAAGAGACC. It encodes CASSSRDRGQET. The CDR3 in its entirety is CASSSRDRGQETQYF.

As for this clone: Read sequence stops 3 residues before the CDR3 end, and the germline J gene provides the missing end. The rearrangement uses TRBV20-1 and TRBJ1-5, with no clear D. The V and J ends lost 1 base and 9 bases respectively, with 22 bases between them. Germline V CDR1 and CDR2: DFQATT, SNEGSKA (reference sequence). The CDR3 consists of 16 residues. CDR3 amino acids: CSARVQGHTGSGPQHF. CDR3 bases read: TGCAGTGCTAGAGTACAAGGGCACACCGGCAGTGGGCCC.

The CDR3: CASSARTGGSNQPQHF. The covered CDR3 bases are TGTGCCAGCTCAGCCAGGACAGGGGGCTCCAATCAGCCC. V usage is TRBV18 and J usage is TRBJ1-5, with TRBD1 matching over 11 bases. The read is 3 residues too short to cover the CDR3 end, so that end is filled in from the germline J gene. The germline gives CDR1 KGHSH, CDR2 LQKENI. With V trimmed by 5 bases and J by 3 bases, 6 bases remained unmatched. This CDR3 is built from 16 residues.

About this clone: The read halts 3 residues ahead of the CDR3 end, with the missing end drawn from the germline J gene. The chain couples TRBV20-1 to TRBJ2-7; the D gene is possibly TRBD2 (5 bases). Germline assignment: CDR1 DFQATT and CDR2 SNEGSKA (reference sequence). Trimming took off 3 bases at V and 2 bases at J, with 11 bases between the two ends. This CDR3 comprises 13 residues. The CDR3: CSASPTGTYEQYF. The CDR3 bases that were read are TGCAGTGCTAGCCCTACGGGGACCTACGAG.

Comment on this clone: The CDR3 is cut off 3 residues early in the read; its end comes from the germline J gene. The V call is TRBV7-6, the J call TRBJ2-3; TRBD2 matches 7 bases. The CDR3 is 14 amino acids. Germline V gene sequence: CDR1 SGHVS, CDR2 FNYEAQ. CDR3 DNA (partial): TGTGCCAGCAGCCAGACTAGCTTCCAAGAGACG. Translation gives CASSQTSFQET. The whole CDR3 sequence is CASSQTSFQETQYF.

Comments on this clone: The read is 3 residues too short to cover the CDR3 end, so that end is filled in from the germline J gene. The J gene is TRBJ1-5, the V gene TRBV13; no clear D. V lost 5 bases and J 2 bases, leaving 7 bases between the germline ends. The CDR3 length is 13 residues. Germline CDR1 and CDR2: PRHDT and FYEKMQ (reference sequence). The sequenced part of the CDR3 DNA is TGTGCCAGCAGCATCTCGGGCAATCAGCCC. Translation gives CASSISGNQP. The CDR3 in full is CASSISGNQPQHF. Combining the CDR3 with reference TRBV13 and TRBJ1-5 gives the whole variable domain AAGVIQSPRHLIKEKRETATLKCYPIPRHDTVYWYQQGPGQDPQFLISFYEKMQSDKGSIPDRFSAQQFSDYHSELNMSSLELGDSALYFCASSISGNQPQHFGDGTRLSIL.

Concerning this clone itself: The observed sequence ends 3 residues before the CDR3 terminus, with the missing tail filled in from the germline J gene. The chain employs TRBV19 and TRBJ1-2; D gene unclear. This CDR3 has 15 residues. Germline V gives CDR1 LNHDA, CDR2 SQIVND (reference sequence). The CDR3: CASSIRRGSSYDYTF. Incomplete CDR3 DNA: TGTGCCAGTAGTATACGGCGCGGTAGCTCCTACGAC.

Points on this clone: The CDR3 goes on 3 residues after the read ends, and that part is filled in from the germline J gene. V gene TRBV29-1 combines with J gene TRBJ2-7, with 7 bases matching TRBD2. Germline CDR1 SQVTM, CDR2 ANQGSEA. The CDR3 loop spans 14 amino acids. V gave up 3 bases and J gave up 6 bases; unmatched junction bases: 11. CDR3 loop: CSVDQDGGSLEQYF. The DNA read from the CDR3 is TGCAGCGTTGACCAGGATGGCGGGAGTCTCGAG.

As concerns this clone: The read is 3 residues too short to cover the CDR3 end, so that end is filled in from the germline J gene. The chain has TRBV20-1 and TRBJ2-3; D could derive from TRBD1 or TRBD2 (6 bases each). The CDR3 spans 12 residues. In germline, CDR1 is DFQATT, CDR2 SNEGSKA (reference sequence). V was clipped by 3 bases and J by 8 bases, with 12 bases between them. The DNA read from the CDR3 is TGCAGTGCTAGCGGGAGAGGGGGTACG. Protein sequence: CSASGRGGT. In full, the CDR3 is CSASGRGGTQYF.

CDR3 sequence: CASSLGRLRDGDYTF. CDR3 DNA (partial): TGCGCCAGCAGCTTGGGGCGCCTCAGGGATGGGGAC. The chain combines TRBV5-1 with TRBJ1-2, with D tentatively TRBD1 (5 bases). The read is 3 residues too short to cover the CDR3 end, so that end is filled in from the germline J gene. Germline assignment: CDR1 SGHRS and CDR2 YFSETQ. This CDR3 contains 15 residues.

Concerning this clone itself: Sequencing ends 3 residues short of the CDR3 end; the germline J gene provides the rest. The genes are TRBV5-4 and TRBJ2-7, with 9 bases matching TRBD1. Unmatched junction bases numbered 5, after V lost 2 bases and J lost 2 bases. CDR3 length equals 15 residues. Per the germline V gene, CDR1 is SGHNT and CDR2 is YYREEE (reference sequence). The CDR3 here is CASSLPGQGAYEQYF. CDR3 DNA, as far as it was read: TGTGCCAGCAGCTTACCGGGACAGGGAGCCTACGAG.

Details on this clone: The sequence runs out 3 residues before the end of the CDR3; the remainder is reconstructed from the germline J gene. This sequence joins TRBV9 and TRBJ1-5, with D maybe TRBD1 (6 bases). Germline V gene sequence: CDR1 SGDLS, CDR2 YYNGEE. This CDR3 is 15 amino acids long. V lost 0 bases, J lost 3 bases, and 10 bases lay in between. The chain's CDR3 is CASSVGGGDNQPQHF. The CDR3 DNA, read in part, is TGTGCCAGCAGCGTAGGAGGGGGGGACAATCAGCCC.